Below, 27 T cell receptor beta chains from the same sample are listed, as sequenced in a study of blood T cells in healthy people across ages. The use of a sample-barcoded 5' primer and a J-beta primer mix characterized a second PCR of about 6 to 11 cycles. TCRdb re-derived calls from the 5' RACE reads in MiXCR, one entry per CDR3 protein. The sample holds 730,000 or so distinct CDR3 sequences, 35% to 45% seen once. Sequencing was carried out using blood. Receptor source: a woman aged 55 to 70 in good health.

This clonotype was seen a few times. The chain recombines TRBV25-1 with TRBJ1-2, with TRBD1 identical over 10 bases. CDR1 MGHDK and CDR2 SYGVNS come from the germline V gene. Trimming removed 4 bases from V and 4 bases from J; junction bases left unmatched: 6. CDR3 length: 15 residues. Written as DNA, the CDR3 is TGTGCCAGCAGTGGGAGGGGACAGGGGACCTATGGCTACACCTTC. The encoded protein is CASSGRGQGTYGYTF.

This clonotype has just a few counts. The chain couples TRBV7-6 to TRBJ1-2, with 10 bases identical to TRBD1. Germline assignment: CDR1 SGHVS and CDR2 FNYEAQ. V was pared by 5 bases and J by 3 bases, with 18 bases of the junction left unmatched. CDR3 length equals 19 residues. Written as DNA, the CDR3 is TGTGCCAGCAGCCCAATCAACCCGGGACAGGGGTCGAGGGACTATGGCTACACCTTC. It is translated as CASSPINPGQGSRDYGYTF.

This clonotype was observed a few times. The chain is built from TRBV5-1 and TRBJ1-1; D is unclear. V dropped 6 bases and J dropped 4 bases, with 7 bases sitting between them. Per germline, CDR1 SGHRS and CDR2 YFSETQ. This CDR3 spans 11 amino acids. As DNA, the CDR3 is TGCGCCAGCACCTGGGGCACTGAAGCTTTCTTT. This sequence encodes CASTWGTEAFF.

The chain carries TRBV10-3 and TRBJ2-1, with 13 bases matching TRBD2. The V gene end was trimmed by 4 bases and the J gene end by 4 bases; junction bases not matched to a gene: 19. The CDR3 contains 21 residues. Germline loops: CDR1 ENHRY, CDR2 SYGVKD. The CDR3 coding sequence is TGTGCCATCAGTGGCCCGGCCGGGACTAGCGGGGAACATAAGAGTTACAATGAGCAGTTCTTC. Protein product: CAISGPAGTSGEHKSYNEQFF.

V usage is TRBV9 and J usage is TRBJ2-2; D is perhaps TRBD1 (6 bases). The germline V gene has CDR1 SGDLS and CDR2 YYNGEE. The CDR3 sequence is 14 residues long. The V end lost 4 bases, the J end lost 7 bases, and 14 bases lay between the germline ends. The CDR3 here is CASSLMTGGGELFF. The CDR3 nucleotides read TGTGCCAGCAGCCTAATGACAGGCGGCGGGGAGCTGTTTTTT.

The CDR3 loop is CSAGGLMGDSEQYF. DNA of the CDR3: TGCAGCGCCGGGGGTCTAATGGGAGATTCCGAGCAGTACTTC. J is TRBJ2-5 and V is TRBV29-1; D may be TRBD2 (6 bases). The closer fit of TRBJ2-7 to the DNA end suggests the J call may be wrong. In germline, CDR1 is SQVTM, CDR2 ANQGSEA. CDR3 length: 14 amino acids.

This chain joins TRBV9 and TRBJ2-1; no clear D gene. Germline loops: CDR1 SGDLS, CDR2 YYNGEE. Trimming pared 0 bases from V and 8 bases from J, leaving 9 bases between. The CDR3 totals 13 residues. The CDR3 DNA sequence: TGTGCCAGCAGCGTAGGGCAAATCCATGAGCAGTTCTTC. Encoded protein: CASSVGQIHEQFF.

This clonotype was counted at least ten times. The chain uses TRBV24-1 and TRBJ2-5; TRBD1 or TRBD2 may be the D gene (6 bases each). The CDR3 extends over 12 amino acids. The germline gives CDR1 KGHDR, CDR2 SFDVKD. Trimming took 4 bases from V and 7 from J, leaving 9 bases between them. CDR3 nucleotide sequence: TGTGCCACCAGTGAAGGAGGGGGGACCCAGTACTTC. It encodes CATSEGGGTQYF.

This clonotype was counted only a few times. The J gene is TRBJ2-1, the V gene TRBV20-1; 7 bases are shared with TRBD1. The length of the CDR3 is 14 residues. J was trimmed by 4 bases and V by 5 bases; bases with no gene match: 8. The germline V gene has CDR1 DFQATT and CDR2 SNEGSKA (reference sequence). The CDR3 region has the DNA TGCAGTGCTCCCCGACAGGGACCGTACAATGAGCAGTTCTTC. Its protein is CSAPRQGPYNEQFF.

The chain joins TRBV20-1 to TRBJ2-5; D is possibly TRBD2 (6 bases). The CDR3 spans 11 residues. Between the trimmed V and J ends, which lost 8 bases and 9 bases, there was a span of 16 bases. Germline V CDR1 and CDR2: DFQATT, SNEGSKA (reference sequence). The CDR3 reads CSPTEREAQYF. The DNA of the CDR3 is TGCAGTCCGACAGAAAGGGAGGCCCAGTACTTC.

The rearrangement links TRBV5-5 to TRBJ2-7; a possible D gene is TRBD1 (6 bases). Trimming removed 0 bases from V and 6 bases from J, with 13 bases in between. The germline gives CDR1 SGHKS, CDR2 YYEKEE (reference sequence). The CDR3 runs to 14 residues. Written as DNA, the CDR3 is TGTGCCAGCAGCTTGGGACAGGTACTACGCGAGCAGTACTTC. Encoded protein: CASSLGQVLREQYF.

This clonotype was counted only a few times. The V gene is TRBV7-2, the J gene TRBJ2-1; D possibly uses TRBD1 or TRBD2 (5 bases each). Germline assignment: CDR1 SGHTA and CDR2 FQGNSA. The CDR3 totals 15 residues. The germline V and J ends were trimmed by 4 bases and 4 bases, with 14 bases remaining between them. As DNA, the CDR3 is TGTGCCAGCAGCTCATCCAGGGACCTGTACAATGAGCAGTTCTTC. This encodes CASSSSRDLYNEQFF. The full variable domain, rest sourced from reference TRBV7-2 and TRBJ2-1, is GAGVSQSPSNKVTEKGKDVELRCDPISGHTALYWYRQSLGQGLEFLIYFQGNSAPDKSGLPSDRFSAERTGGSVSTLTIQRTQQEDSAVYLCASSSSRDLYNEQFFGPGTRLTVL.

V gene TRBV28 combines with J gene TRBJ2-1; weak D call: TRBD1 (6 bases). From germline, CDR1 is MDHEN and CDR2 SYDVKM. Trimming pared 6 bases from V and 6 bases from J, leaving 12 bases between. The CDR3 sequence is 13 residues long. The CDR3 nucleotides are TGTGCCAGCAGCGATCAGGGGCGCAATGAGCAGTTCTTC. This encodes CASSDQGRNEQFF.

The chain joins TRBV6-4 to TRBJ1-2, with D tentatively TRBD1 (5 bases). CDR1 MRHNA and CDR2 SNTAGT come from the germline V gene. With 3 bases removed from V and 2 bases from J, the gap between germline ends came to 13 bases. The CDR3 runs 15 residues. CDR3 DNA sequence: TGTGCCAGCAGTGAAAACAGCTGGGGGAACTATGGCTACACCTTC. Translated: CASSENSWGNYGYTF.

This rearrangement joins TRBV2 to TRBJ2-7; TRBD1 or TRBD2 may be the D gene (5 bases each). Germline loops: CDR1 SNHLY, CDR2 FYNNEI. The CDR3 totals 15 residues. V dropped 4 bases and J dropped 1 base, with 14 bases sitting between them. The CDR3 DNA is TGTGCCAGCAGTGTTCAGGGAGAGGCGTCCTACGAGCAGTACTTC. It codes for CASSVQGEASYEQYF.

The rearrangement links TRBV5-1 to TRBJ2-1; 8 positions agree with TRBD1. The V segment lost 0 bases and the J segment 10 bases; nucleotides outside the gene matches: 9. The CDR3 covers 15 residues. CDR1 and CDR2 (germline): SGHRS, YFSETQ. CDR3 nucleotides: TGCGCCAGCAGCTTGGACCGGGACAGGACCTACGAGCAGTTCTTC. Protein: CASSLDRDRTYEQFF.

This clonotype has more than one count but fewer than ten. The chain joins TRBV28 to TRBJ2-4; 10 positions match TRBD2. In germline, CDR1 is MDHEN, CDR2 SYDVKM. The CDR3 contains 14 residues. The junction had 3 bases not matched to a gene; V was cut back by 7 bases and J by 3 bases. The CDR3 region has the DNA TGTGCCAGCACCAGCGGGAGGGGCAAAAACATTCAGTACTTC. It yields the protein CASTSGRGKNIQYF.

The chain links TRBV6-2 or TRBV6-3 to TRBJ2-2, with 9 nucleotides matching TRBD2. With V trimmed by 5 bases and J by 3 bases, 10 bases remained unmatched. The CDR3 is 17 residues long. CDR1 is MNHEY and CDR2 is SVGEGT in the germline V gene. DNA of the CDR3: TGTGCCAGCAGTCCTTCTGGGACTAGCTTATACACCGGGGAGCTGTTTTTT. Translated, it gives CASSPSGTSLYTGELFF.

CDR3 amino acids: CASAALAGGPHNEQYF. For the CDR3, the DNA is TGTGCCAGCGCAGCATTGGCGGGGGGGCCGCACAATGAGCAGTACTTC. J is TRBJ2-5 and V is TRBV3-1; 9 positions match TRBD2. The trim removed 8 bases at V and 11 bases at J, leaving 21 bases unmatched. The CDR3 runs to 16 residues. The V gene's germline CDR1 is LGHDT and CDR2 YNNKEL (reference sequence).

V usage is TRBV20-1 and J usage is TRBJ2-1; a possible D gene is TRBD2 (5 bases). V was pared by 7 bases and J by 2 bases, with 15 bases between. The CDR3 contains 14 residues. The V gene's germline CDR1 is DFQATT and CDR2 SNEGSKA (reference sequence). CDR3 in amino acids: CSVPRGSAYNEQFF. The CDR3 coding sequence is TGCAGTGTCCCCCGGGGTTCCGCCTACAATGAGCAGTTCTTC.

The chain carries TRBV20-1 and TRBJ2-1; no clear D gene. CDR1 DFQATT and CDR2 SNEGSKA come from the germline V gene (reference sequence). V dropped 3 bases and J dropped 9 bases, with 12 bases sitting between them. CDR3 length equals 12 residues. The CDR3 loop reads CSASPPAREQFF. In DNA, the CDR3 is TGCAGTGCTAGTCCCCCAGCACGTGAGCAGTTCTTC.

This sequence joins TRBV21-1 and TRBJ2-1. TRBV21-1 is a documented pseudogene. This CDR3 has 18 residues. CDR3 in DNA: TGTGCCAGCAGCAAAGTGTTTGAAAGTTCGAGCTCCTACAATGAGCAGTTCTTC. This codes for CASSKVFESSSSYNEQFF.

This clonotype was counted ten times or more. The CDR3: CASSQELTGGYGYTF. The CDR3 DNA is TGTGCCAGCAGCCAAGAATTGACAGGGGGGTATGGCTACACCTTC. The rearrangement joins TRBV4-2 to TRBJ1-2; 9 positions agree with TRBD1. V shed 0 bases and J 5 bases; nucleotides not matched to a gene: 4. This CDR3 is 15 amino acids long. Germline assignment: CDR1 LGHNA and CDR2 YNFKEQ.

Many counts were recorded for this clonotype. CDR3 residues: CASSQDGPGQGAHEQYF. Written as DNA, the CDR3 is TGCGCCAGCAGCCAAGATGGGCCGGGACAGGGCGCCCACGAGCAGTACTTC. The chain combines TRBV4-3 with TRBJ2-7; 9 bases align to TRBD1. Germline CDR1 reads LGHNA; CDR2 reads YSLEER. Trimming at V came to 0 bases and at J to 5 bases, leaving 11 bases not matched to a gene. The CDR3 sequence is 17 residues long.

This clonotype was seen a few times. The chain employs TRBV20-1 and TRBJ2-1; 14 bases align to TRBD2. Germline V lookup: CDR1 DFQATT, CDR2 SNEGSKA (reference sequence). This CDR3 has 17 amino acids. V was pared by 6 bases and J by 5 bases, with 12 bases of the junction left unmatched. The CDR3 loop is CSAGGLAGGASNNEQFF. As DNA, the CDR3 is TGCAGTGCGGGTGGACTAGCGGGGGGAGCATCAAACAATGAGCAGTTCTTC.

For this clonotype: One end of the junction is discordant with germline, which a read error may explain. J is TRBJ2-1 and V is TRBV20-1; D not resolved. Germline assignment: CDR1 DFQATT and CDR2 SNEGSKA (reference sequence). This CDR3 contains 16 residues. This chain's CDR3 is CSARDEVVSSYNGQFF. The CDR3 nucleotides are TGCAGTGCTAGAGATGAGGTAGTAAGCTCCTACAATGGGCAGTTCTTC.

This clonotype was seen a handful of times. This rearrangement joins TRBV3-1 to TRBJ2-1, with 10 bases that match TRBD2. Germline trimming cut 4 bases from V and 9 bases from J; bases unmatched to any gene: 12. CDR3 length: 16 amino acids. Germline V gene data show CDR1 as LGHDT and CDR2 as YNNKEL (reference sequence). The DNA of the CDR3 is TGTGCCAGCAGCCCGGGACTAGCGCGGGGGGCGGGTGAGCAGTTCTTC. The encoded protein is CASSPGLARGAGEQFF.